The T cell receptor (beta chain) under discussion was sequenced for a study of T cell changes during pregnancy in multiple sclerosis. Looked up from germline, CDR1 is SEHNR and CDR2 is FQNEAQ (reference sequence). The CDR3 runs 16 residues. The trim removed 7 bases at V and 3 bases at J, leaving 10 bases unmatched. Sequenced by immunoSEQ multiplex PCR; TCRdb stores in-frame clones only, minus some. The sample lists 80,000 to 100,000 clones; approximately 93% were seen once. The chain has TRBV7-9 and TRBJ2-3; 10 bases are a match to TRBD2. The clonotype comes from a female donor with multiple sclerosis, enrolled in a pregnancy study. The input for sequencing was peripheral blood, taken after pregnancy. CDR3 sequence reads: CASTQPSGRRTDTQYF. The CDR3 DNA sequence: TGTGCCAGCACCCAACCTAGCGGGAGAAGGACAGATACGCAGTATTTT.